The next 26 T cell receptor beta chains were all read from a single sample in a study of breast tumors, draining lymph nodes, adjacent tissues. Via MiXCR, TCRdb re-called the multiplex PCR reads, giving one row per CDR3 protein. The data show 100,000 to 150,000 distinct CDR3 sequences, just under 20% seen once. Axillary draining lymph nodes of breast cancer patients supplied the node samples. Sample: axillary lymph node tissue. The receptors shown here come from a female donor with breast cancer. Some clones in this sample may be carry-over from other donors' samples.

Regarding this clonotype: Possible read error: a much larger clone is one base away. Since the CDR3 does not end with the conserved phenylalanine or tryptophan, this likely comes from a read error. This chain connects TRBV5-1 to TRBJ2-7; 15 bases map to TRBD2. The V gene end was trimmed by 4 bases and the J gene end by 6 bases; junction bases not matched to a gene: 5. There are 15 residues in the CDR3. Germline V gene sequence: CDR1 SGHRS, CDR2 YFSETQ. The CDR3 is CASSARTSGRAEQYL. Written as DNA, the CDR3 is TGCGCCAGCAGCGCAAGGACTAGCGGGAGGGCCGAGCAGTACCTC.

As concerns this clonotype: A much larger clone differs from this one at a single base, so this may be a read error. This chain uses TRBV4-2 with TRBJ2-3; D call uncertain. The germline CDR1 and CDR2 sequences are LGHNA and YNFKEQ. The CDR3 loop spans 14 amino acids. The CDR3 coding sequence is TGTGCCAGAAGCCAAGAATCTAGCACAGATACGCAGTATTTT. Translated: CARSQESSTDTQYF.

The table lists this clonotype with many counts. The V gene is TRBV9, the J gene TRBJ1-4, with a weak D call TRBD1 (5 bases). Deletions cut 3 bases from V and 5 bases from J, with 8 bases between. Germline V gene sequence: CDR1 SGDLS, CDR2 YYNGEE. The CDR3 spans 13 residues. The CDR3 here is CASSGRDNEKLFF. CDR3 in DNA: TGTGCCAGCAGCGGCCGGGACAATGAAAAACTGTTTTTT.

Concerning this clonotype: Just one base apart from a much larger clone, this may be a read error. Without the conserved terminal phenylalanine or tryptophan, this CDR3 likely stems from a read error. The V and J genes are TRBV20-1 and TRBJ1-5, with D unclear. Germline CDR1 DFQATT, CDR2 SNEGSKA (reference sequence). This CDR3 is built from 12 residues. Trimming took off 1 base at V and 4 bases at J, with 5 bases between the two ends. The CDR3 region has the DNA TGCAGTGCTAGAGGGCCTAATCAGCCCCAGCATGTT. It codes for CSARGPNQPQHV.

This clonotype appeared many times. The chain links TRBV3-1 to TRBJ1-4; D not certain. Germline-derived CDR1 and CDR2 are LGHDT and YNNKEL (reference sequence). Deletions cut 4 bases from V and 6 bases from J, with 15 bases between. This CDR3 is 15 amino acids long. This CDR3 reads CASSPLPQDDEKLFF. CDR3 nucleotide sequence: TGTGCCAGCAGCCCGCTGCCCCAGGACGATGAAAAACTGTTTTTT.

This clonotype was seen repeatedly, ten times or more. V usage is TRBV6-1 and J usage is TRBJ2-3; 9 bases are a match to TRBD2. The CDR3 spans 17 residues. Per the germline V gene, CDR1 is MNHNS and CDR2 is SASEGT. The trim removed 2 bases at V and 0 bases at J, leaving 6 bases unmatched. The CDR3 spells CASSERRGRASTDTQYF. CDR3 in DNA: TGTGCCAGCAGTGAACGTCGCGGGAGGGCCAGCACAGATACGCAGTATTTT.

In the case of this clonotype: A much more abundant neighbour one base away suggests this may be a read error. The gene calls are TRBV9 and TRBJ2-1; D possibly corresponds to TRBD2 (5 bases). Germline V gives CDR1 SGDLS, CDR2 YYNGEE. This CDR3 region has 15 residues. The CDR3, as DNA: TGTGCCAGCAGTCGACTATCTGGCTCCTACAATGGGCAGTTCTTC. It codes for CASSRLSGSYNGQFF.

This clonotype was seen many times. This sequence joins TRBV7-6 and TRBJ2-3, with TRBD1 identical over 7 bases. Trimming took 4 bases from V and 0 from J; bases not matched to a gene: 7. Germline CDR1 SGHVS, CDR2 FNYEAQ. This CDR3 has 16 residues. CDR3 sequence: CASSSLGQASTDTQYF. CDR3 sequence (DNA): TGTGCCAGCAGCTCTTTAGGACAGGCGAGCACAGATACGCAGTATTTT.

This clonotype has a count of ten or more. The chain employs TRBV20-1 and TRBJ2-7; perhaps TRBD2 as D (6 bases). CDR1 DFQATT and CDR2 SNEGSKA come from the germline V gene (reference sequence). This CDR3 comprises 14 residues. V was trimmed by 5 bases and J by 4 bases, leaving 18 bases between them. This CDR3 is CSARDSGNRYEQYF. The CDR3 bases are TGCAGTGCTCGCGATAGCGGAAATAGGTACGAGCAGTACTTC.

This clonotype was seen many times. The V gene is TRBV11-2, the J gene TRBJ2-3; D uncertain. The germline V gene has CDR1 SGHAT and CDR2 FQNNGV. The CDR3 is 13 residues long. V lost 1 base and J lost 0, with 2 bases in between. In DNA, the CDR3 is TGTGCCAGCAGCTTAGCTAGCACAGATACGCAGTATTTT. This codes for CASSLASTDTQYF.

Ten or more counts support this clonotype. CDR3 coding DNA: TGTGCCAGCAGCGTAGTTTCTAGCGGCTACAATGAGCAGTTCTTC. Its translation: CASSVVSSGYNEQFF. The rearrangement joins TRBV9 to TRBJ2-1, with 7 bases aligning to TRBD2. V lost 0 bases to trimming and J lost 3 bases; unmatched junction nucleotides: 3. CDR1 and CDR2 from the germline V gene are SGDLS and YYNGEE. The CDR3 sequence is 15 residues long.

This clonotype has at least ten counts. The CDR3 loop reads CASSLWQGASNQPQHF. CDR3 in DNA: TGTGCCAGCAGCTTATGGCAGGGGGCTAGCAATCAGCCCCAGCATTTT. The chain recombines TRBV7-8 with TRBJ1-5; the match to TRBD1 covers 8 bases. Germline CDR1 SGHVS, CDR2 FQNEAQ. The CDR3 runs 16 residues. The ends lost 2 bases at V and 0 bases at J; junction bases unmatched: 3.

The rearrangement links TRBV28 to TRBJ2-6; D gene ambiguous. V lost 5 bases and J lost 0, with 14 bases in between. The CDR3 has 17 amino acids. In germline, CDR1 is MDHEN, CDR2 SYDVKM. The CDR3 protein is CASSGYALDSGANVLTF. CDR3 DNA sequence: TGTGCCAGCAGTGGGTACGCACTGGACTCTGGGGCCAACGTCCTGACTTTC.

This clonotype was counted many times. The V call is TRBV7-2, the J call TRBJ2-6, with 8 positions matching TRBD1. The CDR3 is made up of 18 amino acids. The V gene's germline CDR1 is SGHTA and CDR2 FQGNSA. The trim removed 5 bases at V and 0 bases at J, leaving 9 bases unmatched. In DNA form, the CDR3 reads TGTGCCAGCAGCAACACCGGGACAGGAACCTCTGGGGCCAACGTCCTGACTTTC. Translating it yields CASSNTGTGTSGANVLTF.

This clonotype was observed at least ten times. The chain recombines TRBV7-9 with TRBJ2-4; 7 bases agree with TRBD2. Germline CDR1 is SEHNR and CDR2 is FQNEAQ (reference sequence). The junction had 2 bases not matched to a gene; V was cut back by 4 bases and J by 2 bases. There are 14 residues in the CDR3. The CDR3 reads CASSSGGPKNIQYF. CDR3 bases: TGTGCCAGCAGCTCGGGAGGACCCAAAAACATTCAGTACTTC.

DNA of the CDR3: TGTGCCAGCAGTTTCCTCGGACAGGGTTGGGATGAGCAGTTCTTC. This encodes CASSFLGQGWDEQFF. The V and J genes are TRBV27 and TRBJ2-1; 8 positions match TRBD1. The CDR3 is 15 amino acids. The junction had 9 bases not matched to a gene; V was cut back by 3 bases and J by 8 bases. CDR1 is MNHEY and CDR2 is SMNVEV in the germline V gene (reference sequence).

There are many counts of this clonotype. The chain joins TRBV2 to TRBJ2-7; no clear D. Germline CDR1 is SNHLY and CDR2 is FYNNEI. The germline V and J ends were trimmed by 6 bases and 0 bases, with 9 bases remaining between them. CDR3 length equals 13 residues. Here the CDR3 DNA reads TGTGCCAGCAGGGCAGTTTCCTCCTACGAGCAGTACTTC. Its translation is CASRAVSSYEQYF.

This clonotype was recorded at least ten times. This chain uses TRBV12-3 or TRBV12-4 with TRBJ1-2; 9 positions match TRBD1. The CDR3 length is 14 residues. V lost 6 bases, J lost 6 bases, and 8 bases stayed unmatched. The CDR3 loop is CASRPTGTGHGYTF. CDR3 nucleotide sequence: TGTGCCAGCAGGCCAACCGGGACAGGGCATGGCTACACCTTC.

This clonotype occurred many times. The chain joins TRBV6-1 to TRBJ2-7, with D maybe TRBD1 (5 bases). CDR3 length equals 16 residues. Per germline, CDR1 MNHNS and CDR2 SASEGT. Trimming left V 4 bases short and J 6 bases short, with 22 bases between. In DNA form, the CDR3 reads TGTGCCAGCAGTGTCCCCTGGTTGACAGCTCATAGCGAGCAGTACTTC. Its translation: CASSVPWLTAHSEQYF.

This clonotype was seen ten or more times. V is TRBV30 and J is TRBJ1-4; D unresolved. Deletions cut 8 bases from V and 8 bases from J, with 15 bases between. CDR3 size: 12 residues. Germline V gene lookup returns CDR1 GTSNPN and CDR2 SVGIG (reference sequence). The CDR3 DNA is TGTGCCCAAAGATGGGCAGGCGAAAAACTGTTTTTT. This encodes CAQRWAGEKLFF.

V usage is TRBV6-1 and J usage is TRBJ1-2; 8 nucleotides align to TRBD1. CDR1 and CDR2 from the germline V gene are MNHNS and SASEGT. V was clipped by 8 bases and J by 8 bases; unmatched bases: 13. The CDR3 sequence is 14 residues long. This chain's CDR3 is CASSQPTGAGGYTF. The CDR3 nucleotides read TGTGCCAGCTCACAGCCGACAGGGGCGGGGGGCTACACCTTC.

With regard to this clonotype: A much larger clone sits a single nucleotide away, making a read error possible. The gene calls are TRBV7-2 and TRBJ1-5, with D perhaps TRBD1 (5 bases). The CDR3 has 15 residues. The germline V gene has CDR1 SGHTA and CDR2 FQGNSA. The CDR3, as DNA: TGTGCCAGCAGCTTACTCTCAGGGAGCAATCAGCCCCGGCATTTT. The encoded protein is CASSLLSGSNQPRHF.

V is TRBV7-9 and J is TRBJ2-3; 7 positions agree with TRBD2. The CDR3 length is 19 residues. Per germline, CDR1 SEHNR and CDR2 FQNEAQ (reference sequence). Losses at the gene ends were 5 bases for V and 4 bases for J; bases not matched to a gene: 21. The CDR3 DNA reads TGTGCCAGCAGCAGCACTAGCGTCGTTCCTTATTCGCAGCCAGATACGCAGTATTTT. This translates into CASSSTSVVPYSQPDTQYF.

The rearrangement uses TRBV20-1 and TRBJ2-3, with D possibly being TRBD1 or TRBD2 (5 bases each). Germline V lookup: CDR1 DFQATT, CDR2 SNEGSKA (reference sequence). Trimming removed 1 base from V and 3 bases from J, with 11 bases in between. CDR3 length: 14 residues. The CDR3 sequence is CSARGGTDTDTQYF. The CDR3 DNA is TGCAGTGCTAGAGGAGGGACGGATACAGATACGCAGTATTTT.

V gene TRBV28 combines with J gene TRBJ1-6, with TRBD1 identical over 9 bases. There are 18 residues in the CDR3. CDR1 is MDHEN and CDR2 is SYDVKM in the germline V gene. V lost 6 bases to trimming and J lost 5 bases; unmatched junction nucleotides: 14. CDR3 residues: CASRDRGGGSDDNSPLHF. CDR3 sequence (DNA): TGTGCCAGCAGAGACAGGGGGGGCGGGTCGGACGATAATTCACCCCTCCACTTT. Together with reference TRBV28 and TRBJ1-6, the CDR3 gives the full variable domain: DVKVTQSSRYLVKRTGEKVFLECVQDMDHENMFWYRQDPGLGLRLIYFSYDVKMKEKGDIPEGYSVSREKKERFSLILESASTNQTSMYLCASRDRGGGSDDNSPLHFGNGTRLTVT.

Only a few counts were recorded for this clonotype. The gene calls are TRBV28 and TRBJ2-7, with D possibly being TRBD1 (6 bases). The CDR3 contains 15 residues. V was cut by 4 bases and J by 4 bases, with 17 bases left in between. Looked up from germline, CDR1 is MDHEN and CDR2 is SYDVKM. The CDR3 DNA is TGTGCCAGCAGTTCCGCCGACAGGATTCCTTACGAGCAGTACTTC. Amino acid sequence: CASSSADRIPYEQYF.